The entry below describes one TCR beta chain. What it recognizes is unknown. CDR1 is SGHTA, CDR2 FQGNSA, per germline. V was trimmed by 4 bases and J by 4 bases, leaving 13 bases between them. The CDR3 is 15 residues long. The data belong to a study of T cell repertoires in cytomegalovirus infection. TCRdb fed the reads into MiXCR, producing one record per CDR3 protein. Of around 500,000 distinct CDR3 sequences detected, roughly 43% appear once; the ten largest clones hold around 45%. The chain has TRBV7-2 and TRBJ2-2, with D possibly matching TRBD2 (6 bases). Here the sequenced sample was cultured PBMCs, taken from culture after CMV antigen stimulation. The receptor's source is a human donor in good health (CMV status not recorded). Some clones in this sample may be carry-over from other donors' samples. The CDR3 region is CASSWTGASTGELFF. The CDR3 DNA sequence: TGTGCCAGCAGCTGGACGGGAGCGAGCACCGGGGAGCTGTTTTTT.